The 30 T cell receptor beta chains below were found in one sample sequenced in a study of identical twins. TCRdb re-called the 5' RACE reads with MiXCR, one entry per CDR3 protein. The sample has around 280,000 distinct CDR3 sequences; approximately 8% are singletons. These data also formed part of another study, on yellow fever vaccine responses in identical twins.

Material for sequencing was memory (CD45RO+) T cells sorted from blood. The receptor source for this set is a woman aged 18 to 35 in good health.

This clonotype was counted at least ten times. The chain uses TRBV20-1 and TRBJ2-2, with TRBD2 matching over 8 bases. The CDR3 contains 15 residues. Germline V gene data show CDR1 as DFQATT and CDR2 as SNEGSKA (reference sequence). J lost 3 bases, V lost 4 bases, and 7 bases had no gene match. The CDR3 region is CSATHGRAYTGELFF. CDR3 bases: TGCAGTGCTACCCACGGGAGGGCCTACACCGGGGAGCTGTTTTTT.

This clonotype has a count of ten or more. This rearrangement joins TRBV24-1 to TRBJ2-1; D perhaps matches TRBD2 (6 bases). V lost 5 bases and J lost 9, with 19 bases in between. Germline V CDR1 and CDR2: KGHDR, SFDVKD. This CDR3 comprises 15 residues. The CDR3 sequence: CATSGGGLALGEQFF. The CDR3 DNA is TGTGCCACCAGTGGGGGCGGGCTAGCGCTCGGTGAGCAGTTCTTC.

CDR3 sequence reads: CASSIVLAGSSYNEQFF. CDR3 coding DNA: TGTGCCAGTAGTATAGTGTTAGCGGGAAGCTCCTACAATGAGCAGTTCTTC. The genes are TRBV19 and TRBJ2-1, with TRBD2 matching 8 bases. The germline CDR1 and CDR2 sequences are LNHDA and SQIVND (reference sequence). Losses at the gene ends were 1 base for V and 0 bases for J; bases not matched to a gene: 5. This CDR3 region has 17 residues.

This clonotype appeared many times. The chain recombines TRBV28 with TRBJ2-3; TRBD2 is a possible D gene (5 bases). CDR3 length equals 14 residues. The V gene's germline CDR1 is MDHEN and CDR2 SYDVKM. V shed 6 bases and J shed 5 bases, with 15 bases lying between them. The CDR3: CASSSTGMGDTQYF. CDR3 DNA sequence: TGTGCCAGCAGCTCAACGGGAATGGGAGATACGCAGTATTTT.

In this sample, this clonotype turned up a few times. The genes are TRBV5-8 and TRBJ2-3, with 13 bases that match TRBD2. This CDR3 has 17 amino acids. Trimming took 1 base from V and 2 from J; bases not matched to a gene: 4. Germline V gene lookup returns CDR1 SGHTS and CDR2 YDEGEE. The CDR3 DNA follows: TGTGCCAGCAGCTTGCGACTAGCGGGAGGACTCACAGATACGCAGTATTTT. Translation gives CASSLRLAGGLTDTQYF.

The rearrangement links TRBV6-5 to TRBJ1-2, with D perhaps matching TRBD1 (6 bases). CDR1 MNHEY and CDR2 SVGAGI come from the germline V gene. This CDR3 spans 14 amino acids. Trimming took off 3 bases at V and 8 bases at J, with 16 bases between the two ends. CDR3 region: CASSYNAQGRGYTF. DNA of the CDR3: TGTGCCAGCAGTTATAATGCACAGGGAAGGGGCTACACCTTC.

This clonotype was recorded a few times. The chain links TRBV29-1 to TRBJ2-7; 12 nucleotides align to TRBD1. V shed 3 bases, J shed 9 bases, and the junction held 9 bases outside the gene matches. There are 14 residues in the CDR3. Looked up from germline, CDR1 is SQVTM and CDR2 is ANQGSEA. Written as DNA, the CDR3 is TGCAGCGTTGAGGCCGGGACAGGGGGCGTAGGGCAGTACTTC. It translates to CSVEAGTGGVGQYF.

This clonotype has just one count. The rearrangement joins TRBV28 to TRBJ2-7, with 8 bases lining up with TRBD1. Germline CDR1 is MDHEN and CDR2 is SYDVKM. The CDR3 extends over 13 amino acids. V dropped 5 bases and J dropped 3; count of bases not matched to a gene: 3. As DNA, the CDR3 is TGTGCCAGCAGTGTCGACAGGGGCTACGAGCAGTACTTC. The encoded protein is CASSVDRGYEQYF.

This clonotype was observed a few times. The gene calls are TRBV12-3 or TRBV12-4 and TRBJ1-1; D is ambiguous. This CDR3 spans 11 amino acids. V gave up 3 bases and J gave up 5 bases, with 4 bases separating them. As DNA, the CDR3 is TGTGCCAGCAGTTTTTTAACTGAAGCTTTCTTT. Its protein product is CASSFLTEAFF.

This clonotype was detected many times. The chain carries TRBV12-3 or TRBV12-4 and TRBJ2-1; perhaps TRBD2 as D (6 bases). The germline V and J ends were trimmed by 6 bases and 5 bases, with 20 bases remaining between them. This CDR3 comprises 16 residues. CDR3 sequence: CASSLSWDSHHNEQFF. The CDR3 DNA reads TGTGCCAGCAGCTTGAGTTGGGACTCCCACCACAATGAGCAGTTCTTC.

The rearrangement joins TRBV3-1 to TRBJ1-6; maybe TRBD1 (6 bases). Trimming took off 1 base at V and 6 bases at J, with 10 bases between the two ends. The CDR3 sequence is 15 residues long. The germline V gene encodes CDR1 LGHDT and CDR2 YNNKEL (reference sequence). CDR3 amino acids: CASSQGTASNSPLHF. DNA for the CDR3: TGTGCCAGCAGCCAAGGGACAGCGAGTAATTCACCCCTCCACTTT.

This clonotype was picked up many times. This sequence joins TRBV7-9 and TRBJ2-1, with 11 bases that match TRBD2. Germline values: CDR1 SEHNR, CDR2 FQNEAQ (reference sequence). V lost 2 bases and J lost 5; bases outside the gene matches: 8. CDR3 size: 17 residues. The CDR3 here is CASSLKTGLADDNEQFF. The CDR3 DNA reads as TGTGCCAGCAGCTTAAAGACGGGACTAGCGGACGACAATGAGCAGTTCTTC.

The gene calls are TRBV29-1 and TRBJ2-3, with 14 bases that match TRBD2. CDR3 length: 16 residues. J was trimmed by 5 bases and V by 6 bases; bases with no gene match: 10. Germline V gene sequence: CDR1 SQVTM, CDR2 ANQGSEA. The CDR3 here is CSVKGGLAGGRDTQYF. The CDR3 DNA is TGCAGCGTGAAGGGAGGACTAGCGGGAGGTCGAGATACGCAGTATTTT.

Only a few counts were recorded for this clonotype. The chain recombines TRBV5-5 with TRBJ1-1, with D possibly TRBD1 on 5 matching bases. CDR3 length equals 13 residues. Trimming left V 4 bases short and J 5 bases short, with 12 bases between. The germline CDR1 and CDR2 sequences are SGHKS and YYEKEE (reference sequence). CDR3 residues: CASSHYQGTEAFF. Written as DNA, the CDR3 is TGTGCCAGCAGCCATTACCAGGGTACTGAAGCTTTCTTT.

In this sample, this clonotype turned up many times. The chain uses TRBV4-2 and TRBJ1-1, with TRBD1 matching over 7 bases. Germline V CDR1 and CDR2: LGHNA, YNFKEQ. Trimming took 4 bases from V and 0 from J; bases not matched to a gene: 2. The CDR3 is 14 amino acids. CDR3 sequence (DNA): TGTGCCAGCAGCCCAGACAGGGTGAACACTGAAGCTTTCTTT. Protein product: CASSPDRVNTEAFF.

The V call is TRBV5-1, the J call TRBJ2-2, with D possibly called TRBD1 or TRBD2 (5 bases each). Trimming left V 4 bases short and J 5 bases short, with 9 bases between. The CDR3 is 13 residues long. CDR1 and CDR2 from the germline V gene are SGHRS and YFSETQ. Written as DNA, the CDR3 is TGCGCCAGCAGCCGGGACCAAACCGGGGAGCTGTTTTTT. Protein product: CASSRDQTGELFF.

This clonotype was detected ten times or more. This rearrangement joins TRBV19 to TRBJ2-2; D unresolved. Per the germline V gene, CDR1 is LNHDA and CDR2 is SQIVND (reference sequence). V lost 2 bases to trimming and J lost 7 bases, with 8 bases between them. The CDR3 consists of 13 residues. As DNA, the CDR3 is TGTGCCAGTAGTATAACCTTCTACGGGGAGCTGTTTTTT. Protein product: CASSITFYGELFF.

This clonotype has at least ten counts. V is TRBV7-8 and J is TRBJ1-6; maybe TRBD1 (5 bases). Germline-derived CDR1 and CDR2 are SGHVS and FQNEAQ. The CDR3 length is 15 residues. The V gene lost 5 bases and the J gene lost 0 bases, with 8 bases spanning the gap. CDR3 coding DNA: TGTGCCAGCAGCCGACAGAGCTCCTATAATTCACCCCTCCACTTT. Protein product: CASSRQSSYNSPLHF.

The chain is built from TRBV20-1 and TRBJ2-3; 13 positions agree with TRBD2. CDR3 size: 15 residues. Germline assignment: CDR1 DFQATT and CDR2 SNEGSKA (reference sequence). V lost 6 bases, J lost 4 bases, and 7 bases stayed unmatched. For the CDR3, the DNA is TGCAGTGCAACCGGACTAGCGGGAGTGGCAGATACGCAGTATTTT. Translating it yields CSATGLAGVADTQYF.

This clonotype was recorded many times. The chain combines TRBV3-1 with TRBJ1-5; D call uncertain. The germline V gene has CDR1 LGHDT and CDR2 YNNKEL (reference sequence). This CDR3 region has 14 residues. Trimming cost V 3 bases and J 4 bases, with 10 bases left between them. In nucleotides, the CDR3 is TGTGCCAGCAGCCAGGGCAGCCAGAATCAGCCCCAGCATTTT. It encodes CASSQGSQNQPQHF.

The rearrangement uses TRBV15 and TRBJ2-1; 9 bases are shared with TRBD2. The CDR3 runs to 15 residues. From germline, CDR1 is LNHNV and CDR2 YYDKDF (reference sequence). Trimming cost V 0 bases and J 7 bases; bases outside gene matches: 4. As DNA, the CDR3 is TGTGCCACCAGCAGAGATGTGACTAGCGGTAATGAGCAGTTCTTC. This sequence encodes CATSRDVTSGNEQFF.

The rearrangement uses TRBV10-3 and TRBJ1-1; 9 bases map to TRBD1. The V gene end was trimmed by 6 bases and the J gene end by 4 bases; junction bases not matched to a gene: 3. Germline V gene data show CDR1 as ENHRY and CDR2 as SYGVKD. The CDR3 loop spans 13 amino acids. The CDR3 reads CAIRETGGTEAFF. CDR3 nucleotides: TGTGCCATCAGGGAGACAGGGGGCACTGAAGCTTTCTTT.

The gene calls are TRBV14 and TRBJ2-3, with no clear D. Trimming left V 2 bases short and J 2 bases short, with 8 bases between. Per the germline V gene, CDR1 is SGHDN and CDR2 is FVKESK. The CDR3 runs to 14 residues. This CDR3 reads CASSQSVNTDTQYF. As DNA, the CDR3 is TGTGCCAGCAGCCAATCTGTTAACACAGATACGCAGTATTTT.

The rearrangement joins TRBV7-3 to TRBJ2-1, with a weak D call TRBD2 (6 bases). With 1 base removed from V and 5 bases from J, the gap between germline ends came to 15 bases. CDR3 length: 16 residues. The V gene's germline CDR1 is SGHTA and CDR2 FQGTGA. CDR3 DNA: TGTGCCAGCAGCTTAAGAGCGCGCGGGACGAACAATGAGCAGTTCTTC. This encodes CASSLRARGTNNEQFF.

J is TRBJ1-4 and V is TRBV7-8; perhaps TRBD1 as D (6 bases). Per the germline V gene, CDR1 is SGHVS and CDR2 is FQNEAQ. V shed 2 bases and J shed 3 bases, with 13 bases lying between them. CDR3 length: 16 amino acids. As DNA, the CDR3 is TGTGCCAGCAGCTTATATTCGGGGACACCTAATGAAAAACTGTTTTTT. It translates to CASSLYSGTPNEKLFF.

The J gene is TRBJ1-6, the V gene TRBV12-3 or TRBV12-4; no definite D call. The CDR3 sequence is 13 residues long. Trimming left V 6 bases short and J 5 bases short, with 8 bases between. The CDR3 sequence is CASRMDHNSPLHF. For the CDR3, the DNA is TGTGCCAGCAGGATGGACCATAATTCACCCCTCCACTTT.

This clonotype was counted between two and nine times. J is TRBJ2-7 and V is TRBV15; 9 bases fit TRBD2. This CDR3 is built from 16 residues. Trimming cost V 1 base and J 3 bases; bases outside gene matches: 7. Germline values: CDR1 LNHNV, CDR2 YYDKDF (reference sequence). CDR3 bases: TGTGCCACCAGCAGAGTCCGTAGCGGGAGCAGCTACGAGCAGTACTTC. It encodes CATSRVRSGSSYEQYF.

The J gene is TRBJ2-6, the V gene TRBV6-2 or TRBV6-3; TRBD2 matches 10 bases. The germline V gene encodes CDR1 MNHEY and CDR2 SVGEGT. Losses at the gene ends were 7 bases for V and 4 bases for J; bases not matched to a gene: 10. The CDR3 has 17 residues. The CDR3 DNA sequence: TGTGCCAGCACTTTGAGCGGGGGGGCTATAGGGGCCAACGTCCTGACTTTC. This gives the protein CASTLSGGAIGANVLTF.

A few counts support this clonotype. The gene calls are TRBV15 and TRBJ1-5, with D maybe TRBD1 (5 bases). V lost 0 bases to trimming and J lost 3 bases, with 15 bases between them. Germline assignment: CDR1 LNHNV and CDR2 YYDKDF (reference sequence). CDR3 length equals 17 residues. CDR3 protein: CATSRDLGQGFNQPQHF. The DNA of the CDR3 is TGTGCCACCAGCAGAGATCTCGGCCAGGGCTTCAATCAGCCCCAGCATTTT.

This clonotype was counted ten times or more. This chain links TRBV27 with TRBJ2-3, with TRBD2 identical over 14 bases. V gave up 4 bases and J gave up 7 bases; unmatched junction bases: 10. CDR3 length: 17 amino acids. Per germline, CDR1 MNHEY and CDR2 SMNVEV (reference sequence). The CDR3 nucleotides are TGTGCCAGCAGTTCACCGACTAGCGGGAGGGCCGGAAATACGCAGTATTTT. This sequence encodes CASSSPTSGRAGNTQYF.